Shown below are 9 T cell receptor beta chains from a single sample sequenced in a study of cytomegalovirus exposure and HLA in healthy donors (TCRdb year 2017). Libraries came from the immunoSEQ multiplex PCR assay. For the multiplex PCR, a mixture combining 60 forward primers for TCR Vbeta segments and 13 reverse primers for TCR Jbeta segments was used. What TCRdb holds here is the immuneACCESS table cut down to in-frame rearrangements. Part of the clones is not present; checked against another copy, under half of the missing clones reflect an unresolved V gene, and the others are unexplained. Counted in this sample were 150,000 to 200,000 clones; approximately 85% of them appeared once. Approximately 11% of the sample goes to the ten largest clones. Sequenced input: PBMCs. These receptors were taken from a man aged 50 or older in good health and CMV-seropositive.

The rearrangement links TRBV30 to TRBJ1-1; perhaps TRBD1 as D (5 bases). V shed 2 bases and J shed 1 base, with 14 bases lying between them. The CDR3 covers 15 residues. Germline V CDR1 and CDR2: GTSNPN, SVGIG (reference sequence). This CDR3 is CAWSPHRQTNTEAFF. The CDR3 DNA sequence: TGTGCCTGGAGTCCGCACCGACAGACGAACACTGAAGCTTTCTTT.

This clone was detected only once. This CDR3 fails to terminate in the conserved phenylalanine or tryptophan, so it likely reflects a read error. The chain has TRBV2 and TRBJ2-7; TRBD2 matches at 8 bases. Germline V CDR1 and CDR2: SNHLY, FYNNEI. This CDR3 spans 13 amino acids. V dropped 8 bases and J dropped 3; count of bases not matched to a gene: 6. The CDR3 nucleotides are TGTGCCAGCGTTTATAGCGGGATCTACGAGCAGTACCTC. Translated: CASVYSGIYEQYL.

This clone was seen a single time. The V and J genes are TRBV30 and TRBJ2-3, with D tentatively TRBD2 (5 bases). The CDR3 extends over 18 amino acids. Trimming pared 2 bases from V and 2 bases from J, leaving 23 bases between. Germline-derived CDR1 and CDR2 are GTSNPN and SVGIG (reference sequence). The CDR3 sequence is CAWSTPLLTAGVTDTQYF. The CDR3 DNA sequence: TGTGCCTGGAGTACTCCCCTTTTGACGGCGGGTGTCACAGATACGCAGTATTTT. Complete variable domain (other parts from reference TRBV30 and TRBJ2-3): SQTIHQWPATLVQPVGSPLSLECTVEGTSNPNLYWYRQAAGRGLQLLFYSVGIGQISSEVPQNLSASRPQDRQFILSSKKLLLSDSGFYLCAWSTPLLTAGVTDTQYFGPGTRLTVL.

This clone appeared a single time. The V gene is TRBV15, the J gene TRBJ2-7, with D possibly matching TRBD1 (5 bases). CDR1 and CDR2 (germline): LNHNV, YYDKDF (reference sequence). The CDR3 extends over 17 amino acids. V dropped 0 bases and J dropped 2 bases, with 17 bases sitting between them. The DNA for the CDR3 is TGTGCCACCAGCAGAGATCTTTCGCAGGGAACGACCTACGAGCAGTACTTC. Its translation: CATSRDLSQGTTYEQYF.

V and J are TRBV10-3 and TRBJ1-3; a possible D gene is TRBD1 (5 bases). Germline V CDR1 and CDR2: ENHRY, SYGVKD. The CDR3 sequence is 16 residues long. The V and J ends lost 0 bases and 2 bases respectively, with 11 bases between them. CDR3 in amino acids: CAISESTAKAGNTIYF. CDR3 in DNA: TGTGCCATCAGTGAGTCGACAGCGAAGGCTGGAAACACCATATATTTT.

The V and J genes are TRBV7-9 and TRBJ2-3; 7 nucleotides line up with TRBD2. CDR1 and CDR2 from the germline V gene are SEHNR and FQNEAQ (reference sequence). The V gene end was trimmed by 5 bases and the J gene end by 2 bases; junction bases not matched to a gene: 4. The CDR3 spans 14 residues. CDR3 DNA: TGTGCCAGCAGCCTTAGGGACTACACAGATACGCAGTATTTT. Protein product: CASSLRDYTDTQYF.

The chain employs TRBV5-4 and TRBJ2-5, with TRBD1 identical over 8 bases. The ends lost 1 base at V and 2 bases at J; junction bases unmatched: 7. Germline lookup yields CDR1 SGHNT and CDR2 YYREEE (reference sequence). This CDR3 spans 16 amino acids. The CDR3 loop reads CASSLQKGQVQETQYF. Written as DNA, the CDR3 is TGTGCCAGCAGCTTGCAAAAGGGACAGGTACAAGAGACCCAGTACTTC.

The chain joins TRBV7-9 to TRBJ2-5; 7 nucleotides align to TRBD2. The germline gives CDR1 SEHNR, CDR2 FQNEAQ (reference sequence). The ends lost 3 bases at V and 7 bases at J; junction bases unmatched: 11. The CDR3 is 15 residues long. In nucleotides, the CDR3 is TGTGCCAGCAGCTTTACTAGCGAAGTAGTGAGGACCCAGTACTTC. Translating gives CASSFTSEVVRTQYF.

The chain has TRBV6-5 and TRBJ1-3; D remains ambiguous. V was clipped by 7 bases and J by 0 bases, with 7 bases between them. This CDR3 contains 13 residues. Germline assignment: CDR1 MNHEY and CDR2 SVGAGI. CDR3 protein: CASTTTSGNTIYF. The CDR3 nucleotides read TGTGCCAGCACGACTACCTCTGGAAACACCATATATTTT.